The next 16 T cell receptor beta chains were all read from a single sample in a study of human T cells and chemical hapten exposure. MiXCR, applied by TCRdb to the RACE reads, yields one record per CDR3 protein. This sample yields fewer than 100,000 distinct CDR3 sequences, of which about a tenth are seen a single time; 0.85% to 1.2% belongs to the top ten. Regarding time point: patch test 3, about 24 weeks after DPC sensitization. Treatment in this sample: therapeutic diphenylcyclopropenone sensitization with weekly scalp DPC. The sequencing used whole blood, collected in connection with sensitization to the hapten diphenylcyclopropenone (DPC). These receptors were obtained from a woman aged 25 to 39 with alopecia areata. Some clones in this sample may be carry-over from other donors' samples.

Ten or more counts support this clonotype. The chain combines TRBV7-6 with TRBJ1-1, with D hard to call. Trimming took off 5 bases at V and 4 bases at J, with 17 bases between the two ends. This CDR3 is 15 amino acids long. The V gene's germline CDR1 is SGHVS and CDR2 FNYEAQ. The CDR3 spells CASSPEVSEGTEAFF. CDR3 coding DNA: TGTGCCAGCAGCCCCGAGGTCTCTGAGGGCACTGAAGCTTTCTTT.

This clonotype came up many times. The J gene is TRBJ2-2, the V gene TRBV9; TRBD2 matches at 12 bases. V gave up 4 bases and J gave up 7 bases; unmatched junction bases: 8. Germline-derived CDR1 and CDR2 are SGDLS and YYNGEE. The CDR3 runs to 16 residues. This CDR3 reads CASSSRTSGKDGELFF. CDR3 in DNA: TGTGCCAGCAGCTCTAGGACTAGCGGGAAGGACGGGGAGCTGTTTTTT. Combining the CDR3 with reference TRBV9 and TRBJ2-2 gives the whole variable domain DSGVTQTPKHLITATGQRVTLRCSPRSGDLSVYWYQQSLDQGLQFLIQYYNGEERAKGNILERFSAQQFPDLHSELNLSSLELGDSALYFCASSSRTSGKDGELFFGEGSRLTVL.

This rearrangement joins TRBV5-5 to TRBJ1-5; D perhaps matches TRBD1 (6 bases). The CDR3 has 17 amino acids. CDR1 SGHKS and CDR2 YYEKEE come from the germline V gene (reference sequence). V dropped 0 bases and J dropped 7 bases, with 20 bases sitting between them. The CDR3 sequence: CASSLEGAGGGRQPQHF. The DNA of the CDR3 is TGTGCCAGCAGCTTGGAGGGTGCCGGAGGGGGTAGGCAGCCCCAGCATTTT.

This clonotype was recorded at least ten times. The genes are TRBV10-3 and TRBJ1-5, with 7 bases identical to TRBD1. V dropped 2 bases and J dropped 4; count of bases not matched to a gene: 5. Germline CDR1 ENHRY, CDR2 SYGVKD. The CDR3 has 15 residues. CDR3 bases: TGTGCCATCAGTGAGCCCGACAGGGAAAATCAGCCCCAGCATTTT. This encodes CAISEPDRENQPQHF.

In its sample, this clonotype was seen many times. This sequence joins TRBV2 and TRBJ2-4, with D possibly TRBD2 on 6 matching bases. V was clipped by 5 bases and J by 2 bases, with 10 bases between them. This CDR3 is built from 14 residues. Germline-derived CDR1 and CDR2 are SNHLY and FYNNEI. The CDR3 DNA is TGTGCCAGCAGTTTTGGGGGGACCAAAAACATTCAGTACTTC. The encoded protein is CASSFGGTKNIQYF.

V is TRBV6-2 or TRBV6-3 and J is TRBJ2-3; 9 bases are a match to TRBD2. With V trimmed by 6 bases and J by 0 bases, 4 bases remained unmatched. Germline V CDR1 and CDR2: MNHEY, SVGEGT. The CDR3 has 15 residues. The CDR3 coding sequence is TGTGCCAGCAGCTTCGGGACTAGCAGCACAGATACGCAGTATTTT. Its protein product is CASSFGTSSTDTQYF.

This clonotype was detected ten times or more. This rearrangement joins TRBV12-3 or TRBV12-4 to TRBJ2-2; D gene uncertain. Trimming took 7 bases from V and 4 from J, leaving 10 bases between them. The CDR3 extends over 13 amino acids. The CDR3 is CASTQLGTGELFF. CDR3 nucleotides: TGTGCCAGCACCCAGCTGGGCACCGGGGAGCTGTTTTTT.

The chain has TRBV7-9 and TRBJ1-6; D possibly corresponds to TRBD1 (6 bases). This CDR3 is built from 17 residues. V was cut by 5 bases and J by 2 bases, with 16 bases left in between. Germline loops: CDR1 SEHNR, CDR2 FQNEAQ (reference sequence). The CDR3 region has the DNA TGTGCCAGCAGCACCTGGGGGGCGCGTACCTATAATTCACCCCTCCACTTT. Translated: CASSTWGARTYNSPLHF.

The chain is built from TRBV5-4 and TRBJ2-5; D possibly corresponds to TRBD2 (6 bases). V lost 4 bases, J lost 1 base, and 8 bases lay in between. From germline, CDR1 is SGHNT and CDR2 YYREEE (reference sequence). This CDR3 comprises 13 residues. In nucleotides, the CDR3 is TGTGCCAGCAGCCGGGGGACCCAAGAGACCCAGTACTTC. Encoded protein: CASSRGTQETQYF.

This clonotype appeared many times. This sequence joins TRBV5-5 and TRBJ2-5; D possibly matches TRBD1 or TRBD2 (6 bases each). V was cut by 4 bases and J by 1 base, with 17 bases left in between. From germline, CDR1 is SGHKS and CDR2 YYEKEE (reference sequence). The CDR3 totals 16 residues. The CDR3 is CASSPYWPGAQETQYF. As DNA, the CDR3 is TGTGCCAGCAGCCCCTATTGGCCGGGGGCCCAAGAGACCCAGTACTTC.

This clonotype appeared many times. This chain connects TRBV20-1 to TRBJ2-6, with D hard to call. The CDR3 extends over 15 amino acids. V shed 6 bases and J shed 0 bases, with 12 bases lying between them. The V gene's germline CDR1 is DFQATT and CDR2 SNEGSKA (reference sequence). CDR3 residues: CSAPLRSSGANVLTF. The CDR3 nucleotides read TGCAGTGCCCCTCTCCGGAGCTCTGGGGCCAACGTCCTGACTTTC.

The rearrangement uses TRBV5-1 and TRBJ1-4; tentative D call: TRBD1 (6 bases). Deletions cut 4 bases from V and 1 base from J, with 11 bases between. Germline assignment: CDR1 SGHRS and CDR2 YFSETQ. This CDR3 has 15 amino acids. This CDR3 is CASSPGAGTNEKLFF. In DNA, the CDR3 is TGCGCCAGCAGCCCGGGGGCGGGAACTAATGAAAAACTGTTTTTT.

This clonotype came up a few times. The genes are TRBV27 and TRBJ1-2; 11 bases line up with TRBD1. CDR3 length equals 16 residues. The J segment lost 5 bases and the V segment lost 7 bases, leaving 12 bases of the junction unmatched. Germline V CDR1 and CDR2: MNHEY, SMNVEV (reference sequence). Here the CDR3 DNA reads TGTGCCAGCAAACGGACAGGGGGCTCCCTTTGGTATGGCTACACCTTC. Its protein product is CASKRTGGSLWYGYTF.

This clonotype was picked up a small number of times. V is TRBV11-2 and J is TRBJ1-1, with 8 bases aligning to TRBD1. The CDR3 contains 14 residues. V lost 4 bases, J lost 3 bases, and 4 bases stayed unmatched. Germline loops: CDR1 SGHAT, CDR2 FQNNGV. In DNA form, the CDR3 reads TGTGCCAGCAGCTATACAGGGGGGTACACTGAAGCTTTCTTT. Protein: CASSYTGGYTEAFF.

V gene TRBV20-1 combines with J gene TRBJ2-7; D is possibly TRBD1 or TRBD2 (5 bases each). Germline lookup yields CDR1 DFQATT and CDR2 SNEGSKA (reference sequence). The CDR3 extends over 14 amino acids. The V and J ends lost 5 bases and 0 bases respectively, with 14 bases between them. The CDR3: CSAEPGPGSYEQYV. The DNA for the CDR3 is TGCAGTGCTGAACCGGGGCCCGGCTCCTACGAGCAGTACGTC.

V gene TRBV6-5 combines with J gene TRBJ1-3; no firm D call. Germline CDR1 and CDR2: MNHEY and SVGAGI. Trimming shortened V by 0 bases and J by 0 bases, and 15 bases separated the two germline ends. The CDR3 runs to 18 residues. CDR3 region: CASSYSMIQRNSGNTIYF. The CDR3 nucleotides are TGTGCCAGCAGTTACTCGATGATACAGCGTAACTCTGGAAACACCATATATTTT.